This TCR beta chain was captured by sequencing in a study of blood T cell repertoires in COVID-19. Study background: Specimens from acute and convalescent COVID-19 originated in the United States, Italy and Spain. T cells, B-cell-depleted T cells, or PBMCs supplied cDNA or gDNA.

V lost 1 base and J lost 2, with 8 bases in between. Germline CDR1 is MNHNS and CDR2 is SASEGT. CDR3 length: 14 residues. In the authors' workflow: Amplifying reference gene primers gave estimates of nucleated cell counts. Profiling relied on immunoSEQ multiplex PCR, and the TCRdb table lists in-frame clones only, not all of them. The V and J calls and clone size were taken over from that table, and D and trimming were inferred from the DNA. The table has roughly 88,000 clones, 80% to 95% seen once. The source of this sequence is a woman aged 45-65 years in a cohort sampled during active COVID-19. The chain links TRBV6-1 to TRBJ1-1; D remains ambiguous. The sample was peripheral blood. The CDR3 protein is CASSEVGTNTEAFF. In nucleotides, the CDR3 is TGTGCCAGCAGTGAAGTGGGCACAAACACTGAAGCTTTCTTT.